Presented here are 8 T cell receptor beta chains from one specimen sequenced in a study of blood T cell repertoires in COVID-19. Assay: immunoSEQ multiplex PCR; the TCRdb copy retains only in-frame clones and omits some. The data hold about 200,000 clones, with approximately 80% observed a single time. The specimen was peripheral blood. The receptors stem from a human donor in a cohort sampled during active COVID-19.

The chain has TRBV6-1 and TRBJ1-1; D is ambiguous. The CDR3 covers 13 residues. Trimming stripped 3 bases from V and 1 base from J, with 6 bases between. The germline V gene has CDR1 MNHNS and CDR2 SASEGT. The CDR3 nucleotides are TGTGCCAGCAGTGATCGTCCGAACACTGAAGCTTTCTTT. It codes for CASSDRPNTEAFF.

This clone was seen many times. This sequence joins TRBV6-5 and TRBJ2-2; maybe TRBD2 (5 bases). This CDR3 has 14 residues. CDR1 is MNHEY, CDR2 SVGAGI, per germline. V was shortened by 8 bases and J by 1 base, with 11 bases between the two germline ends. CDR3 sequence: CASVGGWNTGELFF. The CDR3 DNA reads TGTGCCAGCGTCGGAGGCTGGAACACCGGGGAGCTGTTTTTT.

In its sample, this clone was seen once. The CDR3 DNA reads TGTGCCAGCAGTTACTCCGATTTGACAGGGAGGGAGCAGTACTTC. Amino acids: CASSYSDLTGREQYF. The rearrangement links TRBV6-2 or TRBV6-3 to TRBJ2-7; a possible D gene is TRBD1 (7 bases). The CDR3 runs 15 residues. The germline V and J ends were trimmed by 0 bases and 7 bases, with 16 bases remaining between them. Germline-derived CDR1 and CDR2 are MNHEY and SVGEGT.

The chain links TRBV4-3 to TRBJ2-1, with D tentatively TRBD1 (5 bases). The CDR3 runs 14 residues. Deletions cut 0 bases from V and 10 bases from J, with 13 bases between. Germline V gives CDR1 LGHNA, CDR2 YSLEER. The CDR3 loop reads CASSQDMDNPEQFF. In DNA form, the CDR3 reads TGCGCCAGCAGCCAAGATATGGACAACCCAGAGCAGTTCTTC.

V gene TRBV7-6 combines with J gene TRBJ2-3; TRBD1 agrees at 10 bases. Germline CDR1 reads SGHVS; CDR2 reads FNYEAQ. There are 15 residues in the CDR3. Trimming removed 5 bases from V and 3 bases from J; junction bases left unmatched: 5. The CDR3 is CASSPRDRGTDTQYF. CDR3 nucleotides: TGTGCCAGCAGCCCCCGGGACAGGGGAACAGATACGCAGTATTTT.

This clone has only a few counts. The CDR3 here is CASSLSAGGDEKLFF. The CDR3 DNA follows: TGTGCCAGCAGCCTAAGTGCGGGCGGGGATGAAAAACTGTTTTTT. This chain joins TRBV4-2 and TRBJ1-4; no firm D call. Germline-derived CDR1 and CDR2 are LGHNA and YNFKEQ. V was clipped by 4 bases and J by 6 bases, with 15 bases between them. This CDR3 has 15 residues.

The V gene is TRBV3-1 (or the pseudogene TRBV3-2), the J gene TRBJ2-7; 8 bases match TRBD1. The CDR3 spans 15 residues. After removal of 5 bases from V and 7 bases from J, the junction contained 13 bases not matched to a gene. The V gene's germline CDR1 is LGHDT and CDR2 YNNKEL (reference sequence). CDR3 bases: TGTGCCAGCAGCGCACCGGGCAGGGGGCTTGATGAGCAGTACTTC. Encoded protein: CASSAPGRGLDEQYF.

The rearrangement joins TRBV3-1 (or the pseudogene TRBV3-2) to TRBJ2-1; 8 nucleotides line up with TRBD2. CDR1 is LGHDT and CDR2 is YNNKEL in the germline V gene (reference sequence). V dropped 0 bases and J dropped 15; count of bases not matched to a gene: 7. The CDR3 is 13 residues long. CDR3 amino acids: CASSQDRSGRRFF. The CDR3 DNA reads as TGTGCCAGCAGCCAAGATCGAAGCGGGAGACGGTTCTTC.